This section outlines one TCR beta chain sequence together with its context. The CDR3 loop spans 11 amino acids. The V end lost 5 bases, the J end lost 11 bases, and 13 bases lay between the germline ends. The germline V gene encodes CDR1 SGHRS and CDR2 YFSETQ. The data belong to a study of shared clonotypes between healthy human individuals. Method: immunoSEQ multiplex PCR; TCRdb's copy keeps in-frame clones and lacks some. The sample lists about 1,800,000 clones, approximately 95% occurring once. CD45RO-negative, CCR7-positively selected cells formed the naive CD8 fraction, excluding terminally differentiated effector memory CD45RA+ cells. Recent acute infections and vaccinations were absent in the healthy HIV-negative adult donors.

The source is a man between 18 and 35 years old in good health. This chain connects TRBV5-1 to TRBJ2-5; the D gene is possibly TRBD2 (5 bases). Specimen: naive CD8+ T cells sorted from blood. CDR3 coding DNA: TGCGCCAGCAGTCCCTTGGGAGAGCAGTACTTC. Translation gives CASSPLGEQYF.